This T cell receptor beta chain appears in the sequencing data of a study of blood T cell repertoires in COVID-19. Study background: Sites across the United States, Italy and Spain contributed samples from acute and convalescent COVID-19. PBMCs, B-cell-depleted T cells, or T cells were the source of the cDNA or gDNA that made up the material.

Authors' data handling: Nucleated cell number was recorded as an estimate derived from reference gene primer amplification. Only in-frame clones appear in the TCRdb table, and some are missing; sequencing was by immunoSEQ multiplex PCR. The V and J calls and clone size come from that table; D and trimming were worked out from the DNA. The sample records about 51,000 clones, roughly 86% being singletons. This TCR was sampled from a man older than 75 with active COVID-19. Sequenced: peripheral blood.

CDR3: CASSLSSPNYGYTF. The CDR3 nucleotides are TGTGCCAGCAGCTTATCGAGCCCTAACTATGGCTACACCTTC. The chain employs TRBV7-9 and TRBJ1-2, with unresolved D. The ends were cut back, 2 bases at V and 0 bases at J, with 7 bases in the middle. The CDR3 covers 14 residues. Per germline, CDR1 SEHNR and CDR2 FQNEAQ (reference sequence).